The 27 T cell receptor beta chains reported below all come from one sample, sequenced in a study of T cells in Graves' hyperthyroidism and ophthalmopathy. Regions amplified from RNA transcripts were the TCR beta CDR3 regions. During a first-round RT-PCR of the TCR CDR3, the HTBI primer set was used. TCRdb analysed the multiplex PCR reads with MiXCR anew, one entry per CDR3 protein. The sample lists over 400,000 distinct CDR3 sequences, roughly 14% seen once, with approximately 13% in the top ten. Sequencing was performed on blood. The receptors shown here come from a man between 18 and 29 years old with Graves' ophthalmopathy.

This clonotype has only one observation. J is TRBJ2-4 and V is TRBV7-9; 8 bases are a match to TRBD1. Germline values: CDR1 SEHNR, CDR2 FQNEAQ (reference sequence). After removal of 5 bases from V and 8 bases from J, the junction contained 8 bases not matched to a gene. CDR3 length: 14 amino acids. The CDR3 nucleotides are TGTGCCAGCAGCACAGGACAGGGCACGGACATTCAGTACTTC. Encoded protein: CASSTGQGTDIQYF.

Ten or more counts support this clonotype. The V and J genes are TRBV10-3 and TRBJ2-3, with 9 bases identical to TRBD1. Trimming at V came to 3 bases and at J to 3 bases, leaving 7 bases not matched to a gene. Germline V gene data show CDR1 as ENHRY and CDR2 as SYGVKD. The CDR3 covers 16 residues. The CDR3 is CAISDRQGTGTDTQYF. The CDR3 DNA reads TGTGCCATCAGTGATAGGCAGGGGACAGGGACAGATACGCAGTATTTT.

The rearrangement links TRBV30 to TRBJ2-7; TRBD2 is a possible D gene (7 bases). Germline V gene lookup returns CDR1 GTSNPN and CDR2 SVGIG (reference sequence). The CDR3 extends over 13 amino acids. Trimming cost V 4 bases and J 9 bases, with 19 bases left between them. This CDR3 is CAWMLGGGFGQYF. The DNA of the CDR3 is TGTGCCTGGATGCTGGGCGGGGGCTTCGGGCAGTACTTC.

This clonotype was observed a few times. This chain links TRBV24-1 with TRBJ2-7; D not resolved. The V end was cut by 8 bases, the J end by 2 bases, with 12 bases between. This CDR3 has 13 residues. Germline CDR1 and CDR2: KGHDR and SFDVKD. The CDR3 loop reads CATKVGLTYEQYF. CDR3 sequence (DNA): TGTGCCACCAAAGTTGGCCTAACCTACGAGCAGTACTTC.

This clonotype was recorded many times. The chain joins TRBV11-1 to TRBJ2-7; possible D gene TRBD2, 6 bases. This CDR3 has 13 amino acids. Trimming left V 4 bases short and J 3 bases short, with 10 bases between. Germline V gene data show CDR1 as SGHAT and CDR2 as FQDESV (reference sequence). The CDR3 loop is CASSSLGGYEQYF. DNA for the CDR3: TGTGCCAGCAGCTCCCTCGGGGGCTACGAGCAGTACTTC.

This clonotype has at least ten counts. The chain employs TRBV27 and TRBJ2-7; 7 bases line up with TRBD2. CDR1 and CDR2 (germline): MNHEY, SMNVEV (reference sequence). J gave up 3 bases and V 3 bases, and 14 bases lay outside the gene matches. The CDR3 runs 17 residues. CDR3 region: CASSFSFKGRAFYEQYF. CDR3 sequence (DNA): TGTGCCAGCAGTTTTTCTTTCAAAGGGAGGGCCTTCTACGAGCAGTACTTC.

This clonotype was detected ten times or more. The rearrangement uses TRBV30 and TRBJ1-1; TRBD1 matches 7 bases. The trim removed 5 bases at V and 4 bases at J, leaving 7 bases unmatched. This CDR3 contains 13 residues. The V gene's germline CDR1 is GTSNPN and CDR2 SVGIG (reference sequence). The CDR3 DNA follows: TGTGCCTGGGAAGGGCAGGGGGGCACTGAAGCTTTCTTT. This gives the protein CAWEGQGGTEAFF.

This clonotype turned up a few times. This may be a read error: a much more frequent sequence differs by one nucleotide. V gene TRBV24-1 combines with J gene TRBJ2-1, with 7 bases lining up with TRBD2. The CDR3 contains 16 residues. With 5 bases clipped from V and 7 bases from J, the junction kept 13 bases outside the gene matches. Per the germline V gene, CDR1 is KGHDR and CDR2 is SFDVKD. For the CDR3, the DNA is TGTGCCACCAGTGGTCGGATGGTGGGGGAGGGAAATGAGCAGTTCTTC. Amino acids: CATSGRMVGEGNEQFF.

This clonotype was counted at least ten times. V is TRBV29-1 and J is TRBJ2-5, with D possibly being TRBD2 (6 bases). The germline gives CDR1 SQVTM, CDR2 ANQGSEA. Between the trimmed V and J ends, which lost 7 bases and 5 bases, there was a span of 14 bases. CDR3 length: 12 residues. CDR3: CSADDGGETQYF. CDR3 DNA sequence: TGCAGCGCAGACGACGGAGGGGAGACCCAGTACTTC.

This clonotype has a count of ten or more. V is TRBV6-1 and J is TRBJ2-2; tentatively, D is TRBD1 (5 bases). Germline CDR1 and CDR2: MNHNS and SASEGT. There are 14 residues in the CDR3. Trimming took 4 bases from V and 5 from J, leaving 11 bases between them. As DNA, the CDR3 is TGTGCCAGCAGTGTCCAGGGTGGGACCGGGGAGCTGTTTTTT. It encodes CASSVQGGTGELFF.

This clonotype was picked up many times. J is TRBJ2-7 and V is TRBV4-1; a possible D gene is TRBD1 (6 bases). Germline-derived CDR1 and CDR2 are MGHRA and YSYEKL. The CDR3 has 15 amino acids. V was cut by 4 bases and J by 3 bases, with 16 bases left in between. The CDR3 DNA reads as TGCGCCAGCAGCCGACCGGGACACCCGAGCTACGAGCAGTACTTC. Its protein is CASSRPGHPSYEQYF.

This clonotype was recorded many times. The chain links TRBV20-1 to TRBJ2-3; TRBD2 matches 7 bases. This CDR3 has 16 amino acids. The germline gives CDR1 DFQATT, CDR2 SNEGSKA (reference sequence). Losses at the gene ends were 3 bases for V and 6 bases for J; bases not matched to a gene: 15. The CDR3 DNA sequence: TGCAGTGCTAGTATTTTTGCGGGAGAAGATTGGGATACGCAGTATTTT. Its translation is CSASIFAGEDWDTQYF.

CDR3: CASSLRGTGWDSGELFF. CDR3 DNA: TGTGCCAGCAGCTTAAGGGGGACAGGCTGGGATAGCGGGGAGCTGTTTTTT. V is TRBV7-2 and J is TRBJ2-2; 8 bases agree with TRBD1. V trimming: 2 bases; J trimming: 7 bases; junction bases outside the gene matches: 12. Germline CDR1 is SGHTA and CDR2 is FQGNSA. This CDR3 contains 17 residues.

This clonotype was counted a single time. A read error may be the cause here, since a much bigger clone is one base away. The genes are TRBV2 and TRBJ2-7; 13 nucleotides align to TRBD2. This CDR3 has 14 amino acids. Germline V gene data show CDR1 as SNHLY and CDR2 as FYNNEI. Trimming removed 7 bases from V and 3 bases from J; junction bases left unmatched: 3. The chain's CDR3 is CASIGTSGDYEQYF. The CDR3 coding sequence is TGTGCCAGCATTGGGACTAGCGGGGACTACGAGCAGTACTTC. The entire variable domain, with the rest obtained from reference TRBV2 and TRBJ2-7, is as follows: EPEVTQTPSHQVTQMGQEVILRCVPISNHLYFYWYRQILGQKVEFLVSFYNNEISEKSEIFDDQFSVERPDGSNFTLKIRSTKLEDSAMYFCASIGTSGDYEQYFGPGTRLTVT.

This clonotype was counted ten times or more. This chain links TRBV5-1 with TRBJ2-5; TRBD1 matches at 9 bases. V dropped 4 bases and J dropped 4; count of bases not matched to a gene: 2. Germline lookup yields CDR1 SGHRS and CDR2 YFSETQ. The CDR3 spans 13 residues. The CDR3 spells CASSRDRAETQYF. The CDR3, as DNA: TGCGCCAGCAGCCGGGACAGGGCAGAGACCCAGTACTTC.

Note on this clonotype: A much larger clone is a single base away; this may be a read error. Because it lacks the conserved phenylalanine or tryptophan at the end, this CDR3 is likely a read error. V and J are TRBV2 and TRBJ2-1; 7 bases match TRBD2. The CDR3 loop spans 14 amino acids. V shed 9 bases and J 7 bases; nucleotides not matched to a gene: 12. The germline V gene has CDR1 SNHLY and CDR2 FYNNEI. For the CDR3, the DNA is TGTGCCAGTGACGGCACGGGAGGAAAGAATGAGCAGTTCCTC. It yields the protein CASDGTGGKNEQFL.

The chain is built from TRBV19 and TRBJ2-2; D might be TRBD1 (6 bases). The CDR3 is 14 residues long. V was pared by 4 bases and J by 4 bases, with 10 bases between. Germline CDR1 LNHDA, CDR2 SQIVND (reference sequence). CDR3 in amino acids: CASSRSGVTGELFF. The CDR3 DNA is TGTGCCAGTAGTAGGTCAGGGGTCACCGGGGAGCTGTTTTTT.

The chain combines TRBV19 with TRBJ2-1; D is possibly TRBD2 (6 bases). The CDR3 has 15 amino acids. Trimming pared 2 bases from V and 9 bases from J, leaving 17 bases between. Germline-derived CDR1 and CDR2 are LNHDA and SQIVND (reference sequence). The CDR3 DNA reads TGTGCCAGTAGTATAATGAGGGGAGGATCGGGTGAGCAGTTCTTC. This gives the protein CASSIMRGGSGEQFF.

This clonotype was observed many times. The rearrangement joins TRBV5-1 to TRBJ1-2, with 8 bases that match TRBD1. The CDR3 extends over 13 amino acids. The V segment lost 0 bases and the J segment 13 bases; nucleotides outside the gene matches: 8. CDR1 SGHRS and CDR2 YFSETQ come from the germline V gene. In nucleotides, the CDR3 is TGCGCCAGCAGCTTGGCCGGTGGACAGGGTATCACCTTC. Protein: CASSLAGGQGITF.

This clonotype appeared many times. This rearrangement joins TRBV7-9 to TRBJ2-5; 9 nucleotides match TRBD1. Germline CDR1 is SEHNR and CDR2 is FQNEAQ (reference sequence). The V gene end was trimmed by 4 bases and the J gene end by 1 base; junction bases not matched to a gene: 4. The CDR3 consists of 15 residues. CDR3 nucleotide sequence: TGTGCCAGCAGCTCCCCGGACAGGGGCCAAGAGACCCAGTACTTC. As protein: CASSSPDRGQETQYF.

This chain joins TRBV6-1 and TRBJ2-1, with 11 bases lining up with TRBD1. Unmatched junction bases numbered 5, after V lost 6 bases and J lost 4 bases. CDR3 length: 15 amino acids. Germline CDR1 reads MNHNS; CDR2 reads SASEGT. This CDR3 is CASSLDRGLYNEQFF. CDR3 DNA sequence: TGTGCCAGCAGCCTGGACAGGGGGCTTTACAATGAGCAGTTCTTC.

This clonotype was seen ten or more times. This rearrangement joins TRBV2 to TRBJ2-5, with 8 bases fitting TRBD2. The trim removed 6 bases at V and 3 bases at J, leaving 3 bases unmatched. The V gene's germline CDR1 is SNHLY and CDR2 FYNNEI. The CDR3 contains 13 residues. The CDR3 is CASSLSGEETQYF. The CDR3 bases are TGTGCCAGCAGCCTTAGCGGGGAAGAGACCCAGTACTTC.

This clonotype was seen a few times. The chain has TRBV5-4 and TRBJ1-2, with TRBD1 matching 7 bases. The J segment lost 4 bases and the V segment lost 2 bases, leaving 8 bases of the junction unmatched. In germline, CDR1 is SGHNT, CDR2 YYREEE (reference sequence). The CDR3 length is 15 residues. CDR3: CASSFLDREGYGYTF. The CDR3 coding sequence is TGTGCCAGCAGCTTCCTAGACAGGGAGGGCTATGGCTACACCTTC.

This clonotype has a count of ten or more. The CDR3: CASSLSATDTQYF. Written as DNA, the CDR3 is TGTGCCAGCAGCTTATCAGCCACAGATACGCAGTATTTT. V usage is TRBV7-9 and J usage is TRBJ2-3; D not certain. Germline lookup yields CDR1 SEHNR and CDR2 FQNEAQ (reference sequence). The CDR3 sequence is 13 residues long. V lost 2 bases and J 2 bases, leaving 5 bases between the germline ends.

This chain joins TRBV5-4 and TRBJ1-1; D possibly corresponds to TRBD1 (6 bases). The CDR3 length is 15 residues. V was pared by 0 bases and J by 5 bases, with 14 bases between. Germline V gene data show CDR1 as SGHNT and CDR2 as YYREEE (reference sequence). CDR3 protein: CASSLGGGIRTEAFF. As DNA, the CDR3 is TGTGCCAGCAGCTTGGGCGGGGGCATAAGAACTGAAGCTTTCTTT.

This clonotype turned up a few times. An end of the junction differs from the germline gene, which may be a read error. The gene calls are TRBV2 and TRBJ2-1; 15 bases fit TRBD2. This CDR3 is 16 amino acids long. Germline CDR1 reads SNHLY; CDR2 reads FYNNEI. Here the CDR3 DNA reads TGTGCAAGCACCGGACTAGCGGGGGGGCCCCTACGGGAGCAGTTCTTC. This gives the protein CASTGLAGGPLREQFF. Filled out from reference TRBV2 and TRBJ2-1, the complete variable domain reads EPEVTQTPSHQVTQMGQEVILRCVPISNHLYFYWYRQILGQKVEFLVSFYNNEISEKSEIFDDQFSVERPDGSNFTLKIRSTKLEDSAMYFCASTGLAGGPLREQFFGPGTRLTVL.

This clonotype has a count of ten or more. J is TRBJ2-2 and V is TRBV29-1; D unresolved. This CDR3 contains 10 residues. Germline V gene sequence: CDR1 SQVTM, CDR2 ANQGSEA. The ends were cut back, 3 bases at V and 6 bases at J, with 2 bases in the middle. CDR3 sequence: CSVDAGELFF. Written as DNA, the CDR3 is TGCAGCGTTGACGCCGGGGAGCTGTTTTTT.